These 8 T cell receptor beta chains share one sample of origin, sequenced in a study of T-cell memory formation after mild COVID-19. TCRdb re-called the 5' RACE reads through MiXCR, storing one row per CDR3 protein. In the table there are roughly 170,000 distinct CDR3 sequences, about 22% of which are singletons. The sample consisted of PBMCs or a T cell subset sorted from them (not recorded which). These receptor sequences come from an adult woman who had mild COVID-19 (a few samples of this study predate the infection). Cell type and time point are not known.

This chain connects TRBV7-2 to TRBJ2-6, with D perhaps matching TRBD1 or TRBD2 (6 bases each). The V and J ends lost 0 bases and 0 bases respectively, with 9 bases between them. This CDR3 is built from 17 residues. The germline V gene encodes CDR1 SGHTA and CDR2 FQGNSA. In DNA form, the CDR3 reads TGTGCCAGCAGCTTAGCGGGGGGCCACTCTGGGGCCAACGTCCTGACTTTC. Protein product: CASSLAGGHSGANVLTF.

This clonotype came up a few times. The rearrangement links TRBV4-2 to TRBJ1-2; no clear D. The CDR3 loop spans 18 amino acids. Looked up from germline, CDR1 is LGHNA and CDR2 is YNFKEQ. Trimming removed 0 bases from V and 5 bases from J, with 22 bases in between. Here the CDR3 DNA reads TGTGCCAGCAGCCAAGATCTCTTTTTGACAACCGACAAATATGGCTACACCTTC. Translating it yields CASSQDLFLTTDKYGYTF.

The V and J genes are TRBV5-1 and TRBJ2-3, with a weak D call TRBD1 (5 bases). The V gene lost 0 bases and the J gene lost 5 bases, with 16 bases spanning the gap. The germline V gene has CDR1 SGHRS and CDR2 YFSETQ. The CDR3 runs to 16 residues. The CDR3 nucleotides read TGCGCCAGCAGCTTGGGGGGCAGGCCTGGGCAAGATACGCAGTATTTT. Amino acid sequence: CASSLGGRPGQDTQYF.

Only one count was recorded for this clonotype. This chain links TRBV15 with TRBJ1-2; D gene ambiguous. Trimming took 1 base from V and 3 from J, leaving 6 bases between them. From germline, CDR1 is LNHNV and CDR2 YYDKDF (reference sequence). This CDR3 contains 13 residues. CDR3 sequence reads: CATSRADHYGYTF. The CDR3 nucleotides are TGTGCCACCAGCAGAGCTGACCACTATGGCTACACCTTC. The variable domain in full, with the rest retrieved from reference TRBV15 and TRBJ1-2, is DAMVIQNPRYQVTQFGKPVTLSCSQTLNHNVMYWYQQKSSQAPKLLFHYYDKDFNNEADTPDNFQSRRPNTSFCFLDIRSPGLGDTAMYLCATSRADHYGYTFGSGTRLTVV.

This clonotype occurred a few times. The chain uses TRBV9 and TRBJ2-2, with 11 bases lining up with TRBD2. CDR3 length: 18 residues. The V gene's germline CDR1 is SGDLS and CDR2 YYNGEE. V lost 3 bases to trimming and J lost 0 bases; unmatched junction nucleotides: 7. The CDR3 DNA reads as TGTGCCAGCAGCGACGGGACTAGCGGATTGGCGAACACCGGGGAGCTGTTTTTT. Amino acids: CASSDGTSGLANTGELFF.

This chain connects TRBV9 to TRBJ1-2, with 7 bases identical to TRBD1. J lost 2 bases, V lost 4 bases, and 11 bases had no gene match. The CDR3 is 16 residues long. Germline CDR1 SGDLS, CDR2 YYNGEE. CDR3 nucleotides: TGTGCCAGCAGCCGTACCCGACAGGGAGGGAACTATGGCTACACCTTC. It encodes CASSRTRQGGNYGYTF. Full variable domain (rest looked up from reference TRBV9 and TRBJ1-2): DSGVTQTPKHLITATGQRVTLRCSPRSGDLSVYWYQQSLDQGLQFLIQYYNGEERAKGNILERFSAQQFPDLHSELNLSSLELGDSALYFCASSRTRQGGNYGYTFGSGTRLTVV.

This rearrangement joins TRBV9 to TRBJ2-1; 13 nucleotides align to TRBD2. The CDR3 has 14 amino acids. V lost 7 bases and J lost 6; bases outside the gene matches: 4. CDR1 SGDLS and CDR2 YYNGEE come from the germline V gene. CDR3 DNA: TGTGCCAGCGGTCGGACTAGCGGGAGCAATGAGCAGTTCTTC. It translates to CASGRTSGSNEQFF. Complete variable domain (other parts from reference TRBV9 and TRBJ2-1): DSGVTQTPKHLITATGQRVTLRCSPRSGDLSVYWYQQSLDQGLQFLIQYYNGEERAKGNILERFSAQQFPDLHSELNLSSLELGDSALYFCASGRTSGSNEQFFGPGTRLTVL.

This clonotype was seen a few times. The chain uses TRBV7-6 and TRBJ2-1; weak D call: TRBD2 (6 bases). The ends were cut back, 3 bases at V and 8 bases at J, with 14 bases in the middle. The germline V gene encodes CDR1 SGHVS and CDR2 FNYEAQ. The CDR3 contains 14 residues. The CDR3 DNA follows: TGTGCCAGCAGCTTGGGACTTCCGGGGGATGAGCAGTTCTTC. Its translation is CASSLGLPGDEQFF.